This entry is about one T cell receptor beta chain. What it binds is not known. The sample comes from a study of blood T cells in healthy people across ages. The authors ran a second PCR of roughly 6 to 11 cycles using a sample-barcoded 5' primer and a J-beta primer mix. Each CDR3 protein is one row after TCRdb ran MiXCR on the 5' RACE reads. In the table there are about a million distinct CDR3 sequences, 45% to 50% of which are singletons. The germline V gene has CDR1 MNHEY and CDR2 SVGEGT. The V segment lost 6 bases and the J segment 4 bases; nucleotides outside the gene matches: 10. The CDR3 has 15 residues. General observations from the study: Donors of long life had a larger count of naive CD4+ cells and greater diversity than aged donors. Among T cells, TCR beta diversity per million cells dropped roughly linearly as age rose.

The receptor was isolated from a young man in good health. Sequenced sample: blood. J is TRBJ2-3 and V is TRBV6-2 or TRBV6-3, with 7 positions matching TRBD2. CDR3 nucleotides: TGTGCCAGCAGGGAGCGGGGAGGTCTAGCAGATACGCAGTATTTT. Encoded protein: CASRERGGLADTQYF.